This T cell receptor (beta chain) was observed in a study of blood T cell repertoires in COVID-19. Profiled with immunoSEQ multiplex PCR; TCRdb holds only in-frame clones, not every one. In the table there are approximately 450,000 clones, 80% to 90% of which are singletons. Germline loops: CDR1 MNHEY, CDR2 SVGAGI. V was pared by 6 bases and J by 2 bases, with 5 bases of the junction left unmatched. This CDR3 is built from 14 residues. The specimen was PBMCs or T cells enriched from blood (not recorded which). V gene TRBV6-5 combines with J gene TRBJ2-3, with 7 bases lining up with TRBD2. This sequence originates from a man under 40 who had recovered from COVID-19. The CDR3, as DNA: TGTGCCAGCAGGCGGGAGACGTACACAGATACGCAGTATTTT. Residues: CASRRETYTDTQYF.